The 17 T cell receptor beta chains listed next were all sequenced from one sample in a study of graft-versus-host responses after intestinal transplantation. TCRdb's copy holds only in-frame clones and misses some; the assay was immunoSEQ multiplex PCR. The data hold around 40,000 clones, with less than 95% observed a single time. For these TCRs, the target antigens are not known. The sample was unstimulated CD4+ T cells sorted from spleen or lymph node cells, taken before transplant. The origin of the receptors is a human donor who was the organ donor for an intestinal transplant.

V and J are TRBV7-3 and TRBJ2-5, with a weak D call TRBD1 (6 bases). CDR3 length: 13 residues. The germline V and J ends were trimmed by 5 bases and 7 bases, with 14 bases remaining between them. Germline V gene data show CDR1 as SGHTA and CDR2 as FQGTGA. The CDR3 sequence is CASSQQGVGTQYF. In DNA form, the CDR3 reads TGTGCCAGCAGCCAACAGGGAGTAGGGACCCAGTACTTC. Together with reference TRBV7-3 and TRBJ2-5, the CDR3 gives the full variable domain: GAGVSQTPSNKVTEKGKYVELRCDPISGHTALYWYRQSLGQGPEFLIYFQGTGAADDSGLPNDRFFAVRPEGSVSTLKIQRTERGDSAVYLCASSQQGVGTQYFGPGTRLLVL.

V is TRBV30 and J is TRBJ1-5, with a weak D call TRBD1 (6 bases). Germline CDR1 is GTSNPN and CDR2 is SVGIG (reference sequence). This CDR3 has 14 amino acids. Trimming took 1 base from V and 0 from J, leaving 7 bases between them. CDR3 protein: CAWSGQDSNQPQHF. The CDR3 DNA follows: TGTGCCTGGAGTGGACAGGATAGCAATCAGCCCCAGCATTTT.

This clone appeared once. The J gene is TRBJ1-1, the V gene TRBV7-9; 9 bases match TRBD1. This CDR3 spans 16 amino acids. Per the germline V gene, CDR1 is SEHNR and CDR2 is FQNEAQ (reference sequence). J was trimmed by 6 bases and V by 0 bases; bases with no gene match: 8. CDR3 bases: TGTGCCAGCAGCTTAGCCCCGGGACAGGGTAGGGCTGAAGCTTTCTTT. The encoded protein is CASSLAPGQGRAEAFF.

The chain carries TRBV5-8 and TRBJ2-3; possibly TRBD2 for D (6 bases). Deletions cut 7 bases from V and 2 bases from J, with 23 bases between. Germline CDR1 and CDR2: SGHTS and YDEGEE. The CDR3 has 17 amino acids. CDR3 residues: CASGRARGTALTDTQYF. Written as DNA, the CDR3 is TGTGCCAGCGGAAGGGCGCGAGGGACTGCGCTCACAGATACGCAGTATTTT.

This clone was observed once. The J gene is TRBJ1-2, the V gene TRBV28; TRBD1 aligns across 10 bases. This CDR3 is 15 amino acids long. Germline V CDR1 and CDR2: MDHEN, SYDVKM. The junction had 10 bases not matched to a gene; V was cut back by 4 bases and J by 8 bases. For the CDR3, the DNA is TGTGCCAGCAGTTCCCCCGGGGACAGGGGACAAGGCTACACCTTC. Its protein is CASSSPGDRGQGYTF.

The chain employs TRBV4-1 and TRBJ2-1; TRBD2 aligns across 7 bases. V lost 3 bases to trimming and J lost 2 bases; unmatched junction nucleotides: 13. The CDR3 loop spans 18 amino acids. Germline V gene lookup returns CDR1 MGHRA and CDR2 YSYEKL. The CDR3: CASSHSKTGTTTYNEQFF. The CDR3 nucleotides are TGCGCCAGCAGCCATTCCAAGACCGGGACTACAACCTACAATGAGCAGTTCTTC.

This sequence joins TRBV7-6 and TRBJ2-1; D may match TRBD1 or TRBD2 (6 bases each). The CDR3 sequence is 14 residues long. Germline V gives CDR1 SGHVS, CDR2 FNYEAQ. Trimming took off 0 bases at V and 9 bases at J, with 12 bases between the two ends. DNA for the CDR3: TGTGCCAGCAGCTTAGCACCGGGGGCCGGTGAGCAGTTCTTC. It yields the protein CASSLAPGAGEQFF.

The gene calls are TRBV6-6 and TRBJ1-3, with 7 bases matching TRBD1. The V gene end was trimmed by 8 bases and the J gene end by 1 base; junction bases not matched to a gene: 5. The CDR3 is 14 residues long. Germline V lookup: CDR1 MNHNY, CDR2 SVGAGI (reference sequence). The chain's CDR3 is CASSTGKSGNTIYF. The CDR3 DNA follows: TGTGCCAGCTCGACAGGGAAATCTGGAAACACCATATATTTT.

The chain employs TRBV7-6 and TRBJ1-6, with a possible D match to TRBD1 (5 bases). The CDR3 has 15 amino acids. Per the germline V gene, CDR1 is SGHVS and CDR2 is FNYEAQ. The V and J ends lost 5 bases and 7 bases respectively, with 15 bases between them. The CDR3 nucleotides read TGTGCCAGCAGCGCACGAGGGGTAGGGAATTCACCCCTCCACTTT. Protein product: CASSARGVGNSPLHF. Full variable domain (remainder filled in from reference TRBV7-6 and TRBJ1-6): GAGVSQSPRYKVTKRGQDVALRCDPISGHVSLYWYRQALGQGPEFLTYFNYEAQQDKSGLPNDRFSAERPEGSISTLTIQRTEQRDSAMYRCASSARGVGNSPLHFGNGTRLTVT.

The CDR3 here is CASSLDGIFYEQYF. CDR3 coding DNA: TGTGCCAGCAGCTTAGACGGGATTTTCTACGAGCAGTACTTC. The V and J genes are TRBV7-9 and TRBJ2-7, with D possibly matching TRBD2 (5 bases). The CDR3 extends over 14 amino acids. V lost 1 base, J lost 3 bases, and 10 bases lay in between. CDR1 and CDR2 from the germline V gene are SEHNR and FQNEAQ (reference sequence).

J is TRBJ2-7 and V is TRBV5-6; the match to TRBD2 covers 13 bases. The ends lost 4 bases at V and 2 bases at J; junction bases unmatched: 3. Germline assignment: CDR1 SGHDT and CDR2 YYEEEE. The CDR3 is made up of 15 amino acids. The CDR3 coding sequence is TGTGCCAGCAGCCCTGGACTAGCGGGGGCCTACGAGCAGTACTTC. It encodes CASSPGLAGAYEQYF.

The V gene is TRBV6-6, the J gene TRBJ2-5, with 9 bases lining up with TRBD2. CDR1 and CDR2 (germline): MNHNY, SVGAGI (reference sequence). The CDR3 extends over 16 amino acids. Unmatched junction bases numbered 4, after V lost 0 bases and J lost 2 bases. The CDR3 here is CASSYSLAGEQETQYF. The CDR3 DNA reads TGTGCCAGCAGTTACTCGTTAGCGGGGGAGCAAGAGACCCAGTACTTC.

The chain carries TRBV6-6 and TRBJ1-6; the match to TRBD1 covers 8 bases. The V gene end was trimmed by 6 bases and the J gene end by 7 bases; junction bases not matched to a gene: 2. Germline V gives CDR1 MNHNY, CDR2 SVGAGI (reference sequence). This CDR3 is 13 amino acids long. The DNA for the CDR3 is TGTGCCAGCAGGGACAGGGTGAATTCACCCCTCCACTTT. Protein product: CASRDRVNSPLHF.

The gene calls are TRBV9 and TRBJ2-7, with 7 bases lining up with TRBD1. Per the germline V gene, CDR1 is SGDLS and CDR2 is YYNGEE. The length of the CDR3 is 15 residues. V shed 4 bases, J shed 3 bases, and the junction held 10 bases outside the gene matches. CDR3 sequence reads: CASSLGPGTDYEQYF. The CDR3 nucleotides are TGTGCCAGCAGCCTTGGTCCCGGGACAGACTACGAGCAGTACTTC.

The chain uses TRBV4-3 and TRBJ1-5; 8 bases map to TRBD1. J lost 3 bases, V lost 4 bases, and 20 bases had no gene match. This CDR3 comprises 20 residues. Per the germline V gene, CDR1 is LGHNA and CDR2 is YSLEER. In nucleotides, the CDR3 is TGCGCCAGCAGCCGGCGCCCTGTTCCAGGGACAGGCGATGACAATCAGCCCCAGCATTTT. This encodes CASSRRPVPGTGDDNQPQHF.

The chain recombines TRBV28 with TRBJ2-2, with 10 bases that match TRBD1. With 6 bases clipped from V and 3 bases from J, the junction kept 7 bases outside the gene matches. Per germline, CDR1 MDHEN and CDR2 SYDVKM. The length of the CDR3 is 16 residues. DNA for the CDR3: TGTGCCAGCAGCCCTGACAGGGGGCCGGACACCGGGGAGCTGTTTTTT. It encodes CASSPDRGPDTGELFF.

The CDR3 region is CASSQSGRGPLNQPQHF. The DNA of the CDR3 is TGCGCCAGCAGTCAATCGGGCAGGGGGCCACTCAATCAGCCCCAGCATTTT. The chain combines TRBV23-1 with TRBJ1-5, with 8 bases lining up with TRBD1. TRBV23-1 is assigned to the ORF class and has an uncertain function. The CDR3 is 17 amino acids. The junction had 7 bases not matched to a gene; V was cut back by 0 bases and J by 3 bases.